What follows are 24 T cell receptor beta chains derived from one specimen sequenced in a study of T-cell reconstitution after alpha-beta-depleted transplantation in children. Preparation of the TCRbeta library was carried out with unique molecular identifiers. One entry per CDR3 protein results from TCRdb running MiXCR on the PCR reads. Of about 91,000 distinct CDR3 sequences detected, approximately 8.4% appear once; the ten largest clones hold 5.5% to 7%. This material consisted of PBMCs from the stem cell graft donor, taken from the stem cell graft. Receptors were obtained from a human donor who donated a stem cell graft to a child with congenital amegakaryocytic thrombocytopenia.

This clonotype was detected many times. The rearrangement joins TRBV7-9 to TRBJ2-3; tentatively, D is TRBD2 (6 bases). This CDR3 comprises 13 residues. V was cut by 5 bases and J by 6 bases, with 12 bases left in between. CDR1 and CDR2 (germline): SEHNR, FQNEAQ (reference sequence). CDR3 region: CASSIASADTQYF. CDR3 nucleotides: TGTGCCAGCAGCATCGCTAGCGCCGATACGCAGTATTTT.

This clonotype was detected many times. The rearrangement links TRBV28 to TRBJ2-3; 7 bases line up with TRBD2. Germline V gene lookup returns CDR1 MDHEN and CDR2 SYDVKM. The CDR3 consists of 13 residues. Unmatched junction bases numbered 2, after V lost 6 bases and J lost 2 bases. The CDR3 coding sequence is TGTGCCAGCAGGGGAGGGGTCACAGATACGCAGTATTTT. Its protein product is CASRGGVTDTQYF.

This clonotype was seen at least ten times. The chain has TRBV7-2 and TRBJ2-1; 7 bases agree with TRBD1. Trimming took 4 bases from V and 12 from J; bases not matched to a gene: 12. The CDR3 totals 14 residues. Germline values: CDR1 SGHTA, CDR2 FQGNSA. The CDR3 DNA sequence: TGTGCCAGCAGCTCAGGGGGACAGTTTGGTGGGCAGTTCTTC. Translating gives CASSSGGQFGGQFF.

Ten or more counts support this clonotype. This sequence joins TRBV7-9 and TRBJ2-7, with TRBD1 matching 8 bases. CDR3 size: 15 residues. CDR1 and CDR2 (germline): SEHNR, FQNEAQ (reference sequence). The V segment lost 6 bases and the J segment 3 bases; nucleotides outside the gene matches: 10. The CDR3 coding sequence is TGTGCCAGCAGTCCCCAGGGGGCCGTTGTCTACGAGCAGTACTTC. This codes for CASSPQGAVVYEQYF.

This clonotype was recorded many times. The genes are TRBV6-5 and TRBJ1-6, with 9 bases aligning to TRBD1. Germline V gene lookup returns CDR1 MNHEY and CDR2 SVGAGI. Germline trimming cut 0 bases from V and 9 bases from J; bases unmatched to any gene: 6. The CDR3 consists of 16 residues. The CDR3 sequence is CASSYSGTGIGSPLHF. The CDR3 bases are TGTGCCAGCAGTTACTCGGGGACAGGGATAGGTTCACCCCTCCACTTT.

This clonotype was counted many times. V usage is TRBV21-1 and J usage is TRBJ2-5. TRBV21-1 is designated a pseudogene. The CDR3 has 16 amino acids. The CDR3 region is CASSNWNSNNGETQYF. In DNA, the CDR3 is TGTGCCAGCAGCAACTGGAACTCCAACAACGGCGAGACCCAGTACTTC.

Ten or more counts support this clonotype. V usage is TRBV7-2 and J usage is TRBJ2-3; no clear D gene. This CDR3 has 14 amino acids. Looked up from germline, CDR1 is SGHTA and CDR2 is FQGNSA. Between the trimmed V and J ends, which lost 1 base and 4 bases, there was a span of 9 bases. Here the CDR3 reads CASSLGTLADTQYF. DNA of the CDR3: TGTGCCAGCAGCTTAGGCACTTTAGCAGATACGCAGTATTTT.

This clonotype has at least ten counts. This sequence joins TRBV5-1 and TRBJ1-2; D gene unclear. The CDR3 runs 12 residues. Germline assignment: CDR1 SGHRS and CDR2 YFSETQ. Trimming pared 1 base from V and 7 bases from J, leaving 8 bases between. The CDR3 DNA reads as TGCGCCAGCAGCTTGTTCGGTGCTGGCTACACCTTC. Protein product: CASSLFGAGYTF.

This clonotype was seen at least ten times. The rearrangement joins TRBV15 to TRBJ2-3; D possibly corresponds to TRBD2 (5 bases). The CDR3 is 16 amino acids. Trimming cost V 0 bases and J 3 bases, with 13 bases left between them. Germline V gives CDR1 LNHNV, CDR2 YYDKDF (reference sequence). The CDR3 DNA is TGTGCCACCAGCAGAGATCTCAGTGGAGGAACAGATACGCAGTATTTT. This sequence encodes CATSRDLSGGTDTQYF.

This clonotype occurred many times. The chain combines TRBV3-1 with TRBJ2-5; D perhaps matches TRBD1 (5 bases). This CDR3 spans 14 amino acids. The germline gives CDR1 LGHDT, CDR2 YNNKEL (reference sequence). V lost 4 bases and J lost 1, with 10 bases in between. The CDR3 spells CASSPRGSQETQYF. The CDR3, as DNA: TGTGCCAGCAGCCCTAGGGGTAGCCAAGAGACCCAGTACTTC.

This clonotype was counted many times. The J gene is TRBJ2-5, the V gene TRBV27; 9 bases agree with TRBD2. Germline V lookup: CDR1 MNHEY, CDR2 SMNVEV (reference sequence). Trimming took 3 bases from V and 5 from J; bases not matched to a gene: 1. The CDR3 is 13 residues long. CDR3 bases: TGTGCCAGCAGTTTTCTAGCGGGGGAGACCCAGTACTTC. It specifies CASSFLAGETQYF.

This clonotype was recorded many times. The J gene is TRBJ2-5, the V gene TRBV15; tentative D call: TRBD1 (5 bases). The CDR3 has 14 amino acids. V lost 3 bases and J 4 bases, leaving 12 bases between the germline ends. The germline V gene encodes CDR1 LNHNV and CDR2 YYDKDF (reference sequence). Written as DNA, the CDR3 is TGTGCCACCAGCAGGGCCAGGGCCCGAGAGACCCAGTACTTC. It encodes CATSRARARETQYF.

There are many counts of this clonotype. This chain joins TRBV20-1 and TRBJ2-7; D call uncertain. Trimming shortened V by 0 bases and J by 5 bases, and 8 bases separated the two germline ends. Germline V CDR1 and CDR2: DFQATT, SNEGSKA (reference sequence). The CDR3 contains 12 residues. This CDR3 is CSAREGSNEQYF. CDR3 coding DNA: TGCAGTGCTAGAGAGGGTAGCAACGAGCAGTACTTC.

The chain couples TRBV11-2 to TRBJ1-2; tentative D call: TRBD1 (6 bases). V was trimmed by 1 base and J by 7 bases, leaving 13 bases between them. CDR1 and CDR2 from the germline V gene are SGHAT and FQNNGV. The CDR3 consists of 14 residues. This chain's CDR3 is CASSLAGAQVGYTF. The CDR3, as DNA: TGTGCCAGCAGCTTAGCAGGGGCTCAGGTTGGCTACACCTTC. The full variable domain, completed using reference TRBV11-2 and TRBJ1-2, is EAGVAQSPRYKIIEKRQSVAFWCNPISGHATLYWYQQILGQGPKLLIQFQNNGVVDDSQLPKDRFSAERLKGVDSTLKIQPAKLEDSAVYLCASSLAGAQVGYTFGSGTRLTVV.

The V call is TRBV6-2 or TRBV6-3, the J call TRBJ2-4; D not resolved. V gave up 2 bases and J gave up 0 bases, with 5 bases separating them. Germline CDR1 is MNHEY and CDR2 is SVGEGT. The CDR3 sequence is 14 residues long. Written as DNA, the CDR3 is TGTGCCAGCAGTTACGGCACAGCCAAAAACATTCAGTACTTC. This codes for CASSYGTAKNIQYF.

This clonotype was seen a few times. This chain's CDR3 is CRARSGGFLSGRGADTQYF. The CDR3 region has the DNA TGCAGGGCCCGGTCAGGGGGATTCCTTAGCGGGAGGGGCGCAGATACGCAGTATTTT. This chain joins TRBV20-1 and TRBJ2-3; 11 nucleotides line up with TRBD2. The CDR3 is 19 amino acids. Germline loops: CDR1 DFQATT, CDR2 SNEGSKA (reference sequence).

This clonotype was detected many times. The chain carries TRBV20-1 and TRBJ2-5; TRBD1 matches at 10 bases. The CDR3 is 13 residues long. Trimming removed 6 bases from V and 4 bases from J; junction bases left unmatched: 5. Germline values: CDR1 DFQATT, CDR2 SNEGSKA (reference sequence). DNA of the CDR3: TGCAGTGCACCGACAGGGGGCGTAGAGACCCAGTACTTC. This encodes CSAPTGGVETQYF.

V and J are TRBV5-1 and TRBJ1-1; the D gene is possibly TRBD1 (5 bases). The CDR3 consists of 15 residues. With 4 bases removed from V and 5 bases from J, the gap between germline ends came to 18 bases. The germline V gene encodes CDR1 SGHRS and CDR2 YFSETQ. The CDR3 is CASSPLGGILTEAFF. The DNA of the CDR3 is TGCGCCAGCAGCCCGCTCGGGGGGATTCTAACTGAAGCTTTCTTT.

This clonotype was counted at least ten times. The chain has TRBV20-1 and TRBJ2-1; 8 nucleotides align to TRBD2. The trim removed 6 bases at V and 9 bases at J, leaving 1 base unmatched. CDR1 is DFQATT, CDR2 SNEGSKA, per germline (reference sequence). This CDR3 comprises 10 residues. In DNA form, the CDR3 reads TGCAGTGCCGGGAGGGCTGAGCAGTTCTTC. This translates into CSAGRAEQFF.

In this sample, this clonotype turned up many times. This chain connects TRBV7-2 to TRBJ1-2; 7 nucleotides match TRBD1. Looked up from germline, CDR1 is SGHTA and CDR2 is FQGNSA. With 5 bases clipped from V and 2 bases from J, the junction kept 8 bases outside the gene matches. There are 15 residues in the CDR3. The CDR3 region is CASSDPPTGNYGYTF. CDR3 sequence (DNA): TGTGCCAGCAGCGACCCCCCGACAGGGAACTATGGCTACACCTTC.

This clonotype was counted many times. J is TRBJ1-2 and V is TRBV5-1; 9 nucleotides agree with TRBD1. The CDR3 sequence is 13 residues long. Germline CDR1 is SGHRS and CDR2 is YFSETQ. The J segment lost 6 bases and the V segment lost 4 bases, leaving 4 bases of the junction unmatched. The CDR3 protein is CASSPRTGDGYTF. CDR3 sequence (DNA): TGCGCCAGCAGCCCCAGGACAGGGGATGGCTACACCTTC.

This clonotype appeared many times. This sequence joins TRBV20-1 and TRBJ2-3; TRBD2 matches at 11 bases. The junction had 1 base not matched to a gene; V was cut back by 0 bases and J by 2 bases. CDR3 length: 15 residues. Germline CDR1 reads DFQATT; CDR2 reads SNEGSKA (reference sequence). As DNA, the CDR3 is TGCAGTGCTAGAGAGACTAGCGGGAACACAGATACGCAGTATTTT. Protein sequence: CSARETSGNTDTQYF.

This clonotype was counted ten times or more. The chain employs TRBV27 and TRBJ2-6, with unresolved D. Germline V lookup: CDR1 MNHEY, CDR2 SMNVEV (reference sequence). This CDR3 spans 15 amino acids. V lost 5 bases and J 0 bases, leaving 8 bases between the germline ends. The CDR3 nucleotides read TGTGCCAGCAGTCAGACAAGCTCTGGGGCCAACGTCCTGACTTTC. This translates into CASSQTSSGANVLTF.

This clonotype was detected many times. The chain employs TRBV5-1 and TRBJ2-7; 9 bases agree with TRBD1. The CDR3 length is 14 residues. J lost 6 bases, V lost 4 bases, and 8 bases had no gene match. Germline V gene sequence: CDR1 SGHRS, CDR2 YFSETQ. This CDR3 reads CASSPRQGVSEQYF. In nucleotides, the CDR3 is TGCGCCAGCAGCCCGCGACAGGGGGTCTCCGAGCAGTACTTC.